This T cell receptor beta chain was profiled in a study of human T cells and chemical hapten exposure. On the study more broadly: Sensitization employed 2% DPC on roughly 2 cm by roughly 2 cm of upper inner arm skin. Alopecia universalis, totalis or areata was present in patients who were mostly female. Across samples, TCR yields varied, mostly owing to small differences in pooled library volumes.

During construction of the library, unique molecular identifiers were attached to individual cDNA molecules for quantitative, reproducible TCR counting. TCRdb fed the RACE reads into MiXCR, producing one record per CDR3 protein. The sample lists roughly 120,000 distinct CDR3 sequences; roughly an eighth were seen once. Time point described: patch test 1, 2 weeks after DPC sensitization. Specified treatment: therapeutic diphenylcyclopropenone sensitization with weekly scalp DPC. This clonotype occurred a few times. CDR1 and CDR2 from the germline V gene are SEHNR and FQNEAQ (reference sequence). Trimming took 5 bases from V and 5 from J, leaving 10 bases between them. The CDR3 is 12 residues long.

The receptor's source is a woman in her fifties or sixties with alopecia areata. Some clones in this sample may be carry-over from other donors' samples. The specimen comprised whole blood, sampled in connection with sensitization to the hapten diphenylcyclopropenone (DPC). This chain connects TRBV7-9 to TRBJ2-7, with a weak D call TRBD1 (6 bases). The CDR3 DNA reads as TGTGCCAGCAGCGCCAGGGGCAACGAGCAGTACTTC. It codes for CASSARGNEQYF.